The 24 T cell receptor beta chains in this list originate from one sample, sequenced in a study of blood T cells in healthy people across ages. The use of a sample-barcoded 5' primer and a J-beta primer mix characterized a second PCR of 7 to 11 cycles. TCRdb reprocessed the 5' RACE reads with MiXCR, giving one entry per CDR3 protein. This sample has 700,000 to 850,000 distinct CDR3 sequences, with 35% to 40% found just once. Sequencing input: blood. These receptors originate from a man younger than 35 in good health.

This clonotype occurred many times. The chain combines TRBV7-2 with TRBJ2-7; D not resolved. Germline assignment: CDR1 SGHTA and CDR2 FQGNSA. This CDR3 region has 13 residues. Trimming stripped 3 bases from V and 3 bases from J, with 9 bases between. CDR3: CASSLNPNYEQYF. For the CDR3, the DNA is TGTGCCAGCAGCTTGAACCCCAACTACGAGCAGTACTTC.

The sample holds a few counts of this clonotype. The gene calls are TRBV5-1 and TRBJ1-1; tentative D call: TRBD1 (5 bases). The germline CDR1 and CDR2 sequences are SGHRS and YFSETQ. The CDR3 sequence is 14 residues long. Trimming removed 4 bases at V and 6 bases at J, with 16 bases between. CDR3 sequence reads: CASSPLAVGAEAFF. The CDR3 DNA follows: TGCGCCAGCAGCCCCCTGGCCGTAGGGGCTGAAGCTTTCTTT.

The chain links TRBV12-3 or TRBV12-4 to TRBJ2-3; 7 bases are shared with TRBD2. The CDR3 length is 16 residues. After removal of 6 bases from V and 2 bases from J, the junction contained 11 bases not matched to a gene. CDR3 sequence: CASSPEGGRPTDTQYF. The CDR3 DNA is TGTGCCAGCAGCCCTGAGGGCGGGAGACCCACAGATACGCAGTATTTT.

The chain recombines TRBV6-2 or TRBV6-3 with TRBJ2-2, with 13 bases that match TRBD2. The CDR3 has 16 residues. The J segment lost 6 bases and the V segment lost 5 bases, leaving 6 bases of the junction unmatched. Germline CDR1 is MNHEY and CDR2 is SVGEGT. CDR3 loop: CASSLGLAGAAGELFF. The CDR3 DNA reads as TGTGCCAGCAGTCTTGGACTAGCGGGGGCCGCCGGGGAGCTGTTTTTT.

A note on this clonotype: Its ends do not fully match the called genes, so a read error is possible. The chain recombines TRBV20-1 with TRBJ2-3; TRBD2 agrees at 12 bases. CDR1 is DFQATT and CDR2 is SNEGSKA in the germline V gene (reference sequence). This CDR3 is 15 amino acids long. CDR3 in DNA: TGCAGTACTAGAGGGCTAGCGGGGGGGCCAGATACGCAGTATTTT. Amino acid sequence: CSTRGLAGGPDTQYF.

This clonotype came up a few times. The chain joins TRBV9 to TRBJ2-7, with a tentative D call TRBD1 (5 bases). Germline V gene sequence: CDR1 SGDLS, CDR2 YYNGEE. V lost 0 bases and J 3 bases, leaving 10 bases between the germline ends. There are 14 residues in the CDR3. Here the CDR3 reads CASSVEAQGYEQYF. Here the CDR3 DNA reads TGTGCCAGCAGCGTAGAGGCGCAGGGCTACGAGCAGTACTTC.

There are a few counts of this clonotype. This sequence joins TRBV10-3 and TRBJ1-1, with unresolved D. The germline gives CDR1 ENHRY, CDR2 SYGVKD. This CDR3 is built from 14 residues. V gave up 4 bases and J gave up 3 bases, with 12 bases separating them. CDR3 in amino acids: CAISVEPADTEAFF. For the CDR3, the DNA is TGTGCCATCAGTGTTGAGCCGGCGGACACTGAAGCTTTCTTT.

The chain combines TRBV20-1 with TRBJ2-1, with D perhaps being TRBD1 or TRBD2 (5 bases each). Looked up from germline, CDR1 is DFQATT and CDR2 is SNEGSKA (reference sequence). Trimming took 5 bases from V and 5 from J, leaving 19 bases between them. The CDR3 consists of 15 residues. CDR3 protein: CSAYPGTPRDNEQFF. The CDR3 region has the DNA TGCAGTGCTTATCCCGGGACGCCCAGGGACAATGAGCAGTTCTTC.

V gene TRBV30 combines with J gene TRBJ2-3; the D gene is possibly TRBD1 (6 bases). CDR1 is GTSNPN, CDR2 SVGIG, per germline (reference sequence). Trimming cost V 0 bases and J 6 bases, with 10 bases left between them. The CDR3 extends over 13 amino acids. CDR3 protein: CAWSVLRGDTQYF. The CDR3 bases are TGTGCCTGGAGTGTACTGAGGGGGGATACGCAGTATTTT.

This rearrangement joins TRBV25-1 to TRBJ1-4; 8 bases are a match to TRBD1. Unmatched junction bases numbered 12, after V lost 2 bases and J lost 7 bases. CDR1 is MGHDK and CDR2 is SYGVNS in the germline V gene. The CDR3 has 17 amino acids. Written as DNA, the CDR3 is TGTGCCAGCAGTGAAGACTGGTCAGGGACAGGTCGTGAAAAACTGTTTTTT. Its protein is CASSEDWSGTGREKLFF.

The chain recombines TRBV7-2 with TRBJ1-1; D gene unclear. CDR3 length: 15 residues. V lost 0 bases and J 4 bases, leaving 12 bases between the germline ends. The germline V gene encodes CDR1 SGHTA and CDR2 FQGNSA. The CDR3 nucleotides read TGTGCCAGCAGCTTAGCCCTGGGTTCTGGCACTGAAGCTTTCTTT. Protein: CASSLALGSGTEAFF. The full variable domain, with the rest looked up from reference TRBV7-2 and TRBJ1-1, is GAGVSQSPSNKVTEKGKDVELRCDPISGHTALYWYRQSLGQGLEFLIYFQGNSAPDKSGLPSDRFSAERTGGSVSTLTIQRTQQEDSAVYLCASSLALGSGTEAFFGQGTRLTVV.

The V gene is TRBV11-2, the J gene TRBJ2-7; 7 nucleotides align to TRBD1. The CDR3 covers 16 residues. Germline V lookup: CDR1 SGHAT, CDR2 FQNNGV. With V trimmed by 3 bases and J by 2 bases, 10 bases remained unmatched. The CDR3 is CASSFSPRDRAYEQYF. In nucleotides, the CDR3 is TGTGCCAGCAGCTTTAGCCCCCGGGACAGAGCCTACGAGCAGTACTTC.

This clonotype was recorded at least ten times. The genes are TRBV7-3 and TRBJ1-1, with TRBD1 identical over 9 bases. Germline CDR1 SGHTA, CDR2 FQGTGA. V was clipped by 5 bases and J by 2 bases; unmatched bases: 3. There are 14 residues in the CDR3. CDR3 coding DNA: TGTGCCAGCAGCCCGGGACAGGGTAACACTGAAGCTTTCTTT. Protein sequence: CASSPGQGNTEAFF.

The chain is built from TRBV6-6 and TRBJ2-1; D is possibly TRBD2 (6 bases). Germline CDR1 and CDR2: MNHNY and SVGAGI (reference sequence). The length of the CDR3 is 14 residues. Trimming stripped 3 bases from V and 9 bases from J, with 15 bases between. The CDR3 region is CASSYAGTSGEQFF. Here the CDR3 DNA reads TGTGCCAGCAGTTATGCGGGAACTTCGGGTGAGCAGTTCTTC.

This clonotype was seen a few times. The chain has TRBV7-3 and TRBJ1-2; 8 positions match TRBD1. This CDR3 is built from 14 residues. The V and J ends lost 4 bases and 8 bases, in that order; junction bases with no gene match: 9. The germline gives CDR1 SGHTA, CDR2 FQGTGA. The CDR3 loop is CASSSFGQGRGYTF. For the CDR3, the DNA is TGTGCCAGCAGCTCCTTTGGACAGGGACGAGGCTACACCTTC.

This clonotype was detected a few times. With a much larger clone just one base away, this may be a read error. This chain joins TRBV29-1 and TRBJ2-1; D possibly matches TRBD1 or TRBD2 (5 bases each). The J call may not be correct, given that the DNA end is closer to TRBJ2-7. Germline-derived CDR1 and CDR2 are SQVTM and ANQGSEA. This CDR3 has 13 amino acids. DNA for the CDR3: TGCAGTGCTGCGTCGGGACGCTACAATGAGCAGTACTTC. Its translation is CSAASGRYNEQYF.

V and J are TRBV4-2 and TRBJ1-6; possibly TRBD1 for D (6 bases). The V gene's germline CDR1 is LGHNA and CDR2 YNFKEQ. Trimming shortened V by 0 bases and J by 7 bases, and 7 bases separated the two germline ends. The CDR3 length is 14 residues. The CDR3 protein is CASSQEDRNSPLHF. CDR3 nucleotide sequence: TGTGCCAGCAGCCAAGAAGACAGGAATTCACCCCTCCACTTT.

The chain carries TRBV29-1 and TRBJ2-5, with D possibly being TRBD1 (5 bases). The CDR3 length is 14 residues. The germline CDR1 and CDR2 sequences are SQVTM and ANQGSEA. V lost 6 bases, J lost 5 bases, and 19 bases lay in between. The CDR3 region is CSVLTRTKRETQYF. The CDR3 region has the DNA TGCAGCGTCCTGACGAGGACAAAGAGGGAGACCCAGTACTTC.

This clonotype has just a few counts. V and J are TRBV4-2 and TRBJ2-7; TRBD2 matches at 12 bases. Germline-derived CDR1 and CDR2 are LGHNA and YNFKEQ. J was trimmed by 3 bases and V by 0 bases; bases with no gene match: 6. This CDR3 comprises 17 residues. The DNA of the CDR3 is TGTGCCAGCAGCCAAGATCCACTAGCGGGGGGAATCTACGAGCAGTACTTC. Translation gives CASSQDPLAGGIYEQYF.

This sequence joins TRBV7-2 and TRBJ1-2; D gene uncertain. Trimming pared 3 bases from V and 4 bases from J, leaving 9 bases between. The V gene's germline CDR1 is SGHTA and CDR2 FQGNSA. The CDR3 contains 13 residues. This CDR3 reads CASSFNRAYGYTF. The CDR3 DNA follows: TGTGCCAGCAGCTTTAACAGAGCCTATGGCTACACCTTC.

This clonotype was observed a few times. V is TRBV14 and J is TRBJ1-4; 8 bases are a match to TRBD1. This CDR3 spans 15 amino acids. V was clipped by 5 bases and J by 5 bases; unmatched bases: 7. Germline CDR1 is SGHDN and CDR2 is FVKESK. The CDR3 DNA is TGTGCCAGCAGCTCCCGACAGGGGCCCAATGAAAAACTGTTTTTT. Translation: CASSSRQGPNEKLFF.

The V gene is TRBV6-2 or TRBV6-3, the J gene TRBJ2-2; D is tentatively TRBD1 or TRBD2 (5 bases each). This CDR3 contains 15 residues. With 7 bases removed from V and 0 bases from J, the gap between germline ends came to 12 bases. Germline lookup yields CDR1 MNHEY and CDR2 SVGEGT. CDR3 sequence reads: CASNTGTANTGELFF. In DNA form, the CDR3 reads TGTGCCAGCAATACCGGGACGGCGAACACCGGGGAGCTGTTTTTT.

On this clonotype: Being one base from a much bigger clone, this may be a read error. J is TRBJ2-5 and V is TRBV4-1; D perhaps matches TRBD2 (5 bases). CDR3 length equals 14 residues. Germline V gene lookup returns CDR1 MGHRA and CDR2 YSYEKL. Trimming cost V 4 bases and J 4 bases, with 13 bases left between them. CDR3 in amino acids: CASSPTLGGETQYF. In DNA, the CDR3 is TGCGCCAGCAGCCCCACTTTAGGAGGAGAGACCCAGTACTTC.

This clonotype was seen at least ten times. The chain uses TRBV12-3 or TRBV12-4 and TRBJ2-5; no reliable D call. V was trimmed by 6 bases and J by 2 bases, leaving 16 bases between them. The CDR3 sequence is 15 residues long. The CDR3 bases are TGTGCCAGCAGCCCCTCATCCTGGCAACAAGAGACCCAGTACTTC. It codes for CASSPSSWQQETQYF.